The present entry profiles one TCR beta chain with its context. These data originate in a study of blood T cell repertoires in COVID-19. The protocol was immunoSEQ multiplex PCR, while the TCRdb copy is restricted to in-frame clones and leaves out a portion. Among under 95,000 clones listed, roughly 91% were seen once. The sequenced sample consisted of peripheral blood. This TCR came from a woman aged 80 or over with acute or convalescent COVID-19.

CDR3 residues: CASSLNGGYEQYF. CDR3 bases: TGCGCCAGCAGCTTGAACGGGGGCTACGAGCAGTACTTC. The V gene is TRBV5-1, the J gene TRBJ2-7, with a weak D call TRBD2 (6 bases). The V end was cut by 1 base, the J end by 3 bases, with 8 bases between. This CDR3 comprises 13 residues. Germline values: CDR1 SGHRS, CDR2 YFSETQ.